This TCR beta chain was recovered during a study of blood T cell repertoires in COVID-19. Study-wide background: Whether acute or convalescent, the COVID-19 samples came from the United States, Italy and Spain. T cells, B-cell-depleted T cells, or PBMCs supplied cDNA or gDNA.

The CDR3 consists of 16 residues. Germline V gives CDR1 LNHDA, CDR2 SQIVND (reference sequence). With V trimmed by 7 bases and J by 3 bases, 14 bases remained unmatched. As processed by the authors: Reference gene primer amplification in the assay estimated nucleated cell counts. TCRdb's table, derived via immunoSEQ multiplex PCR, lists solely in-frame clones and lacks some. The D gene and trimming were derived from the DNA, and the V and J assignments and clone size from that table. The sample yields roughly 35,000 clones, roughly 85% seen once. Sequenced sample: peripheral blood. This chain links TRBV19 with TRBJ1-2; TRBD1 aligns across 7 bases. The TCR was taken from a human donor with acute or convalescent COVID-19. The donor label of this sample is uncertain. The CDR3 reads CASIGRTGGNDYGYTF. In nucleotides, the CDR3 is TGTGCCAGTATAGGTAGGACAGGAGGCAATGACTATGGCTACACCTTC. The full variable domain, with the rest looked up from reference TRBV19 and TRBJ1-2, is DGGITQSPKYLFRKEGQNVTLSCEQNLNHDAMYWYRQDPGQGLRLIYYSQIVNDFQKGDIAEGYSVSREKKESFPLTVTSAQKNPTAFYLCASIGRTGGNDYGYTFGSGTRLTVV.